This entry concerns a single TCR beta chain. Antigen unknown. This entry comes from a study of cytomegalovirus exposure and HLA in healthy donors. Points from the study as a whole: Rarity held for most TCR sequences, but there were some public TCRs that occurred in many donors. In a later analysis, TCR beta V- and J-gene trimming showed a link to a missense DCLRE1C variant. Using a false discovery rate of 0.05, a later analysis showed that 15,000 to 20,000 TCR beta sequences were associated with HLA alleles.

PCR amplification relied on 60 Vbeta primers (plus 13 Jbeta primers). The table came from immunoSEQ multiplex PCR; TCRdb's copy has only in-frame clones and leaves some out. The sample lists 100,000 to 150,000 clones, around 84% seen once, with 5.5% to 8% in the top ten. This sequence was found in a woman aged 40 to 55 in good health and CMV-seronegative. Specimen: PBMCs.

CDR3 coding DNA: TGTGCCAGCTCACTGTCTAGCGGGAGATTGAACTACGAGCAGTACTTC. This gives the protein CASSLSSGRLNYEQYF. The chain combines TRBV18 with TRBJ2-7, with TRBD2 matching 10 bases. CDR3 length equals 16 residues. CDR1 is KGHSH and CDR2 is LQKENI in the germline V gene. V shed 4 bases, J shed 3 bases, and the junction held 9 bases outside the gene matches. Based on the CDR3 plus reference TRBV18 and TRBJ2-7, the full variable domain is NAGVMQNPRHLVRRRGQEARLRCSPMKGHSHVYWYRQLPEEGLKFMVYLQKENIIDESGMPKERFSAEFPKEGPSILRIQQVVRGDSAAYFCASSLSSGRLNYEQYFGPGTRLTVT.